This T cell receptor beta chain was identified during a study of breast tumors, draining lymph nodes, adjacent tissues. Findings of the study overall: Data only fit, rather than demonstrated, lymph node origin of most tumor T cells. Tumor repertoires ranked between lymph nodes and nontumor tissue in diversity, with V and J gene preferences. The data were judged consistent with most tumor T cells coming from lymph node and expanding in tumor. Luminal-like breast cancer showed significantly greater tumor-nontumor repertoire similarity than basal-like breast cancer did.

Germline V gives CDR1 DFQATT, CDR2 SNEGSKA (reference sequence). J lost 1 base, V lost 6 bases, and 6 bases had no gene match. The length of the CDR3 is 15 residues. This clonotype occurred many times. Its specificity is not known. Samples came from axillary lymph nodes draining the breast cancer. TCRdb ran MiXCR on the multiplex PCR reads and lists one entry per CDR3 protein. The table lists about 180,000 distinct CDR3 sequences, 25% to 40% of them singletons. J is TRBJ1-4 and V is TRBV20-1, with 9 bases fitting TRBD1. Sequencing was performed on axillary lymph node tissue. This TCR was recovered from a female donor with breast cancer. Some clones in this sample may be carry-over from other donors' samples. CDR3 sequence: CSAKDRGVTNEKLFF. The CDR3 DNA sequence: TGCAGTGCCAAGGACAGGGGAGTAACTAATGAAAAACTGTTTTTT.